These 14 T cell receptor beta chains were sequenced from one sample in a study of cytomegalovirus exposure and HLA in healthy donors. The primer mix had 60 Vbeta and 13 Jbeta primers. Assay used: immunoSEQ multiplex PCR; TCRdb lists only in-frame clones, some missing. The data show some 200,000 clones, about 80% seen once. Sequencing used PBMCs. The receptors were gathered from a man aged 18 to 30 in good health and CMV-seronegative.

This clone is a singleton in its sample. J is TRBJ2-1 and V is TRBV5-4; 9 bases agree with TRBD2. The germline V gene encodes CDR1 SGHNT and CDR2 YYREEE (reference sequence). CDR3 size: 16 residues. Germline trimming cut 5 bases from V and 3 bases from J; bases unmatched to any gene: 9. The CDR3 sequence: CASSLAGEGNYNEQFF. DNA of the CDR3: TGTGCCAGCAGTTTAGCGGGAGAGGGGAACTACAATGAGCAGTTCTTC.

This clone was counted between two and nine times. The J gene is TRBJ1-5, the V gene TRBV27; TRBD1 aligns across 7 bases. Germline V gene sequence: CDR1 MNHEY, CDR2 SMNVEV (reference sequence). The CDR3 covers 14 residues. V was pared by 6 bases and J by 5 bases, with 7 bases of the junction left unmatched. CDR3 amino acids: CASSLGTAYQPQHF. For the CDR3, the DNA is TGTGCCAGCAGCCTCGGGACAGCGTATCAGCCCCAGCATTTT.

In DNA, the CDR3 is TGTGCCAGCTCACAATTAACAGGGGGTAATCAGCCCCAGCATTTT. Protein: CASSQLTGGNQPQHF. The chain links TRBV18 to TRBJ1-5; 8 positions agree with TRBD1. V was clipped by 4 bases and J by 4 bases; unmatched bases: 6. This CDR3 contains 15 residues. Germline-derived CDR1 and CDR2 are KGHSH and LQKENI.

The CDR3: CASSPGTSPNEQFF. As DNA, the CDR3 is TGTGCCAGCAGTCCCGGGACTAGCCCTAATGAGCAGTTCTTC. The V and J genes are TRBV27 and TRBJ2-1, with 9 bases fitting TRBD2. Unmatched junction bases numbered 6, after V lost 5 bases and J lost 7 bases. Germline CDR1 is MNHEY and CDR2 is SMNVEV (reference sequence). The CDR3 runs 14 residues.

The V gene is TRBV28, the J gene TRBJ1-5; 10 nucleotides line up with TRBD1. The CDR3 covers 16 residues. Germline CDR1 reads MDHEN; CDR2 reads SYDVKM. The trim removed 6 bases at V and 1 base at J, leaving 6 bases unmatched. This CDR3 is CASRGDRGLSNQPQHF. The CDR3 coding sequence is TGTGCCAGCAGAGGGGACAGGGGATTAAGCAATCAGCCCCAGCATTTT.

The chain recombines TRBV30 with TRBJ2-7; D is ambiguous. CDR3 length: 14 amino acids. With 6 bases removed from V and 3 bases from J, the gap between germline ends came to 18 bases. Germline assignment: CDR1 GTSNPN and CDR2 SVGIG (reference sequence). The CDR3 region has the DNA TGTGCCTGTCAGTATACTACCCATGGCTACGAGCAGTACTTC. It is translated as CACQYTTHGYEQYF.

CDR3 amino acids: CASSQAGSGNTIYF. CDR3 coding DNA: TGTGCCAGCAGCCAAGCAGGGTCTGGAAACACCATATATTTT. The chain is built from TRBV4-2 and TRBJ1-3, with D possibly matching TRBD1 (5 bases). The CDR3 is made up of 14 amino acids. Trimming stripped 1 base from V and 1 base from J, with 5 bases between. The germline V gene encodes CDR1 LGHNA and CDR2 YNFKEQ.

The chain links TRBV4-3 to TRBJ2-1; tentatively, D is TRBD1 (6 bases). V was cut by 4 bases and J by 5 bases, with 15 bases left in between. Germline CDR1 and CDR2: LGHNA and YSLEER. The CDR3 has 15 residues. The CDR3 loop is CASSPEGGPDNEQFF. The CDR3 DNA follows: TGCGCCAGCAGCCCCGAAGGGGGTCCGGACAATGAGCAGTTCTTC.

Of note for this clone: The junction does not match germline at one end; this may be a read error. Different DNA sequences within this sample yield the same CDR3. The chain is built from TRBV11-3 and TRBJ1-6, with TRBD1 identical over 7 bases. CDR1 is SGHNT, CDR2 YENEEA, per germline. CDR3 size: 15 residues. The CDR3 reads CASSPRQGVNSPLHF. The CDR3 DNA reads as TGTGCCAGCAGCCCCCGACAGGGAGTAAATTCCCCCCTCCACTTT.

This clone was found a few times. V gene TRBV12-5 combines with J gene TRBJ1-5; no clear D gene. Trimming left V 0 bases short and J 7 bases short, with 7 bases between. CDR1 and CDR2 from the germline V gene are LGHNT and FRNRAP. CDR3 length: 13 amino acids. The CDR3, as DNA: TGTGCTAGTGGTTTGGTACCCGGGCAGCCCCAGCATTTT. Its translation: CASGLVPGQPQHF.

This chain connects TRBV19 to TRBJ2-7, with a possible D match to TRBD1 (6 bases). The CDR3 spans 15 residues. Trimming took off 7 bases at V and 1 base at J, with 17 bases between the two ends. CDR1 is LNHDA and CDR2 is SQIVND in the germline V gene (reference sequence). The CDR3, as DNA: TGTGCCAGTAACTTCGGGCCCCAGGGGTCCTACGAGCAGTACTTC. This codes for CASNFGPQGSYEQYF. The full variable domain, its missing parts supplied by reference TRBV19 and TRBJ2-7, is DGGITQSPKYLFRKEGQNVTLSCEQNLNHDAMYWYRQDPGQGLRLIYYSQIVNDFQKGDIAEGYSVSREKKESFPLTVTSAQKNPTAFYLCASNFGPQGSYEQYFGPGTRLTVT.

This chain joins TRBV10-3 and TRBJ1-1, with D perhaps matching TRBD1 (5 bases). CDR3 length equals 13 residues. V gave up 9 bases and J gave up 4 bases, with 15 bases separating them. Germline assignment: CDR1 ENHRY and CDR2 SYGVKD. The CDR3 protein is CAIGGVGGTEAFF. The CDR3 region has the DNA TGTGCCATTGGAGGGGTTGGTGGCACTGAAGCTTTCTTT.

V usage is TRBV6-6 and J usage is TRBJ1-1; maybe TRBD1 (5 bases). CDR1 and CDR2 (germline): MNHNY, SVGAGI (reference sequence). V lost 6 bases and J 0 bases, leaving 14 bases between the germline ends. This CDR3 spans 15 amino acids. For the CDR3, the DNA is TGTGCCAGCAGCCCGACCGGGGGAATGAACACTGAAGCTTTCTTT. It encodes CASSPTGGMNTEAFF.

The gene calls are TRBV14 and TRBJ2-1; no reliable D call. This CDR3 has 14 residues. Germline values: CDR1 SGHDN, CDR2 FVKESK. Trimming left V 4 bases short and J 2 bases short, with 9 bases between. CDR3 in amino acids: CASSPETPYNEQFF. The CDR3 nucleotides are TGTGCCAGCAGCCCTGAGACACCCTACAATGAGCAGTTCTTC.